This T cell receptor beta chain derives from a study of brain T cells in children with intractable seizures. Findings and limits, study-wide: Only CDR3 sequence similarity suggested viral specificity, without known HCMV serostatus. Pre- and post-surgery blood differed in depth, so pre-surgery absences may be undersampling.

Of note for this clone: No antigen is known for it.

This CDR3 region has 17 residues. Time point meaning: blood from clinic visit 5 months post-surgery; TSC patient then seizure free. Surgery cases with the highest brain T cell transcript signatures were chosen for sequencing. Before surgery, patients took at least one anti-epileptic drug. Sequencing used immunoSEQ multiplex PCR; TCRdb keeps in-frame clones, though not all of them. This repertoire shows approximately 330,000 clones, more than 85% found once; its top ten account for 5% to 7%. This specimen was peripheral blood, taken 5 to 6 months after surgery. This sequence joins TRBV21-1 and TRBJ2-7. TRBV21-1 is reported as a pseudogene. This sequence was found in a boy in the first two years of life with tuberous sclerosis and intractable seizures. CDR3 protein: CASSKVCPAGRIYEQYF. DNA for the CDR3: TGTGCCAGCAGCAAAGTGTGTCCAGCAGGGAGAATCTACGAGCAGTACTTC.